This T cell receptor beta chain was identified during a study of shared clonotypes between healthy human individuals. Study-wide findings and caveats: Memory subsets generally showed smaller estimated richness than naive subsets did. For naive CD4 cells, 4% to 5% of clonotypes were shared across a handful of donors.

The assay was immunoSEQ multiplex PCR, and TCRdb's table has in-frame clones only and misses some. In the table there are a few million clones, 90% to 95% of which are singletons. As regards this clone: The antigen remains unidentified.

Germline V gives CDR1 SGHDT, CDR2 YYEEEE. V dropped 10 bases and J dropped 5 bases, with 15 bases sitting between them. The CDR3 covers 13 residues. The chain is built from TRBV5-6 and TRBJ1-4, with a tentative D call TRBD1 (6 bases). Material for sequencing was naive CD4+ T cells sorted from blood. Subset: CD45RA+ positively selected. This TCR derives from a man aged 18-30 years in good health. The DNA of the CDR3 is TGTGCCGGGGGCAGGGAGCGGAATGAAAAACTGTTTTTT. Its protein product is CAGGRERNEKLFF.